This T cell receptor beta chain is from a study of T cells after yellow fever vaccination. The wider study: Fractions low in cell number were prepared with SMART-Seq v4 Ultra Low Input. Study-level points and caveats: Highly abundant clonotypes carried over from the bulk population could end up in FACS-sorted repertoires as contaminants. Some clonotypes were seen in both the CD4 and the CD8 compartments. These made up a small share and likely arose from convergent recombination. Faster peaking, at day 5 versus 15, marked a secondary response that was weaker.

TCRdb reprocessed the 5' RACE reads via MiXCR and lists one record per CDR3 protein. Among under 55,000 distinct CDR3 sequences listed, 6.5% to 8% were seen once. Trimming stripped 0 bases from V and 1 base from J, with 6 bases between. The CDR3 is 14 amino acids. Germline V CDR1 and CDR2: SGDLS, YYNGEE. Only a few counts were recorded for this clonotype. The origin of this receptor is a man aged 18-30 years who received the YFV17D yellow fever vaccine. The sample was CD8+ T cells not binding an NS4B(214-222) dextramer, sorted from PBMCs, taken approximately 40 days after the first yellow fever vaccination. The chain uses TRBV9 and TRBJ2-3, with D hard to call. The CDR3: CASSVVGGTDTQYF. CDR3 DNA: TGTGCCAGCAGCGTAGTGGGTGGCACAGATACGCAGTATTTT.